This entry is about one TCR beta chain. Its target is not known. Method: immunoSEQ multiplex PCR; TCRdb's copy keeps in-frame clones and lacks some. The table has about 1.5 million clones, roughly 96% seen once. Donors comprised healthy HIV-negative adults lacking recent acute infections or vaccinations. Both subsets, CD45RA+ naive and CD45RA-negative memory, were split from the CD4+ cells. The data belong to a study of shared clonotypes between healthy human individuals. Trimming pared 3 bases from V and 0 bases from J, leaving 15 bases between. CDR3 length: 17 residues. Germline V gene data show CDR1 as ENHRY and CDR2 as SYGVKD. General study points: A handful of donors showed sharing of 4.5% to 6% of naive CD4 clonotypes. Represented diversity, genetic and exposure-history alike, was limited by few donors.

V usage is TRBV10-3 and J usage is TRBJ1-3; D is possibly TRBD1 (6 bases). This TCR was sampled from a man younger than 40 in good health. The sequenced material came from naive CD4+ T cells sorted from blood. The sample's subset: CD45RA+ positively selected. This CDR3 reads CAISDPGQSNSGNTIYF. The CDR3 nucleotides are TGTGCCATCAGTGACCCAGGACAGTCTAACTCTGGAAACACCATATATTTT.